Here is one T cell receptor (beta chain) with its context. The antigen is not known. This record belongs to a study of blood T cells in healthy people across ages. General study results and limits: Lack of knowledge of donor CMV status possibly confounded expanded clonotype changes.

Researchers report isolating at least 7 million PBMCs per sample. Per germline, CDR1 LGHNA and CDR2 YSLEER. Trimming cost V 3 bases and J 2 bases; bases outside gene matches: 4. This CDR3 is built from 16 residues. PCR was performed a second time for about 7 to 11 cycles using a sample-barcoded 5' primer and a J-beta primer mix. Each single sample gave us at least 3 million CDR3-containing paired-end reads. Using its own MiXCR run on the 5' RACE reads, TCRdb lists one record per CDR3 protein. The repertoire includes some 1,800,000 distinct CDR3 sequences, 35% to 50% of them detected once, and about 23% sits in the top ten.

The chain uses TRBV4-3 and TRBJ1-4; TRBD1 aligns across 9 bases. This receptor was obtained from a human donor in good health. Sequencing used blood. CDR3 DNA sequence: TGCGCCAGCAGCCAGACAGGGGGGGTTACTAATGAAAAACTGTTTTTT. Amino acids: CASSQTGGVTNEKLFF.